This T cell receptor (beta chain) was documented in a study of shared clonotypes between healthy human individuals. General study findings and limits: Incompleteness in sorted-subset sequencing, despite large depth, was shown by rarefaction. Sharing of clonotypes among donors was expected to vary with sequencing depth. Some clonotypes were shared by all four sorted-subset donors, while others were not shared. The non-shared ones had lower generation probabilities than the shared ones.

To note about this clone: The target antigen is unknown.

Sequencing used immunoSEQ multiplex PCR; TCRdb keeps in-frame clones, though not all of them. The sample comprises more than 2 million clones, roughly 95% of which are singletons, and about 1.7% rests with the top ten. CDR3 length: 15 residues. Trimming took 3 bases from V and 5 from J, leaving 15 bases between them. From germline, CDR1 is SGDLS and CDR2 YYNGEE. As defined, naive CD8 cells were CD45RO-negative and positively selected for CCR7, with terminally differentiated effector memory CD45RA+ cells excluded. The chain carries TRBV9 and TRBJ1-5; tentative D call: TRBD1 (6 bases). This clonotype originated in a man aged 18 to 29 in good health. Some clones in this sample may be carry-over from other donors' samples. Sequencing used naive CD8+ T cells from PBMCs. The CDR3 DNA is TGTGCCAGCAGCGCTTCCGGGACACCGGATCAGCCCCAGCATTTT. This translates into CASSASGTPDQPQHF.